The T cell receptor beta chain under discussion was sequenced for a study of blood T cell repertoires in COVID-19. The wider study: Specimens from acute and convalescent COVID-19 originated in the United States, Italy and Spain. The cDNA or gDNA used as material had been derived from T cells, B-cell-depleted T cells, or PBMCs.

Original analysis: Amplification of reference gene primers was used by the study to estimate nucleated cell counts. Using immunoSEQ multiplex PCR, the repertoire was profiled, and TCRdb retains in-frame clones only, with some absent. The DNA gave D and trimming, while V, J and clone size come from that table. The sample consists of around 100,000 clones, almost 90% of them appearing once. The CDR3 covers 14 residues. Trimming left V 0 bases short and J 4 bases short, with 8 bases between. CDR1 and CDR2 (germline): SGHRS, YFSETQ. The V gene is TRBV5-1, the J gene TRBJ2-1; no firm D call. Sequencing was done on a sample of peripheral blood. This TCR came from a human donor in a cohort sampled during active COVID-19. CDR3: CASSLVSAYNEQFF. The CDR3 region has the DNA TGCGCCAGCAGCTTGGTTTCCGCGTACAATGAGCAGTTCTTC.